This is a list of T cell receptor beta chains from one sample in a study of identical twins. Each CDR3 protein gets one entry after TCRdb re-called the 5' RACE reads with MiXCR. Of about 100,000 distinct CDR3 sequences listed, under 6.5% are singletons. Sequencing input: memory T cells sorted from blood. These receptor sequences come from a woman aged 50 to 60 in good health. Each CDR3 is given with its conserved first and last residue. The order of the fields is D gene, V gene, CDR3 length, J gene, clone size, CDR3 protein, CDR3 DNA. D genes are given only for firm matches. Some rows mark clone size as missing; the rest say once, few, many or name a class of expanded clone.

>-|TRBV5-1|15|TRBJ2-7|many
CASSLGGQRADEQYF
TGCGCCAGCAGCTTGGGCGGACAGCGGGCAGACGAGCAGTACTTC
>-|TRBV28|12|TRBJ2-5|many
CASSWEEETQYF
TGTGCCAGCAGTTGGGAGGAGGAGACCCAGTACTTC
>-|TRBV29-1|13|TRBJ1-1|many
CSVENRQRSEAFF
TGCAGCGTTGAAAACCGACAACGAAGTGAAGCTTTCTTT
>-|TRBV2|11|TRBJ2-7|many
CASLQGYEQYF
TGTGCCAGCTTACAGGGCTACGAGCAGTACTTC
>-|TRBV7-8|17|TRBJ1-5|many
CASSFTVSTGSNQPQHF
TGTGCCAGCAGCTTTACGGTTTCGACAGGTTCGAATCAGCCCCAGCATTTT
>-|TRBV5-1|15|TRBJ1-6|many
CASSTSGRTNSPLHF
TGCGCCAGCAGCACCTCTGGACGGACAAATTCACCCCTCCACTTT
>TRBD2|TRBV20-1|17|TRBJ2-1|many
CSARSRTSGSGYNEQFF
TGCAGTGCTAGATCCCGGACTAGCGGGAGCGGCTACAATGAGCAGTTCTTC
>-|TRBV6-1|16|TRBJ1-5|many
CASSPLGAGAGKPQHF
TGTGCCAGCAGTCCCCTGGGGGCAGGGGCCGGGAAGCCCCAGCATTTT
>-|TRBV7-3|14|TRBJ2-3|many
CASSRAGPTDTQYF
TGTGCCAGCAGCCGAGCAGGGCCTACAGATACGCAGTATTTT
>-|TRBV28|17|TRBJ2-2|-
CASSSARARARGGELFF
TGTGCCAGCAGCTCCGCGCGGGCCCGAGCCCGTGGCGGGGAGCTGTTTTTT
>TRBD2|TRBV30|17|TRBJ2-5|-
CAWSVGTSGRIQETQYF
TGTGCCTGGAGTGTAGGGACTAGCGGGAGGATCCAAGAGACCCAGTACTTC
>TRBD2|TRBV4-2|17|TRBJ2-5|few
CASSQGLAGGDQETQYF
TGTGCCAGCAGCCAAGGCCTAGCGGGAGGGGACCAAGAGACCCAGTACTTC
>TRBD1|TRBV5-1|14|TRBJ2-7|-
CASSYYRGSGEQYF
TGCGCCAGCAGCTATTACAGGGGTTCAGGCGAGCAGTACTTC
>-|TRBV11-2|16|TRBJ2-4|few
CASSPVGQPGKNIQYF
TGTGCCAGCAGCCCAGTAGGGCAACCAGGCAAAAACATTCAGTACTTC
>-|TRBV5-6|16|TRBJ2-4|-
CASCTGGRITQHIQYF
TGTGCCAGCTGCACCGGGGGGCGCATCACTCAACACATTCAGTACTTC
>TRBD2|TRBV5-1|15|TRBJ2-5|few
CASSLASGRRETQYF
TGCGCCAGCAGCTTGGCGAGCGGGAGGAGGGAGACCCAGTACTTC
>-|TRBV7-8|14|TRBJ2-1|many
CASSSNRGGTRLVF
TGTGCCAGCAGCTCCAACAGGGGGGGGACTCGGCTGGTCTTC
>TRBD1|TRBV15|13|TRBJ2-5|many
CATSRGQGETQYF
TGTGCCACCAGCAGAGGACAGGGTGAGACCCAGTACTTC
>-|TRBV5-4|16|TRBJ1-1|-
CASSPGTQGVNTEAFF
TGTGCCAGCAGCCCAGGGACCCAGGGAGTGAACACTGAAGCTTTCTTT
>-|TRBV29-1|12|TRBJ2-1|many
CSGRVGDNEQFF
TGCAGCGGTAGGGTAGGGGACAATGAGCAGTTCTTC
>TRBD2|TRBV27|18|TRBJ2-2|many
CASSLSYSSGTNTGELFF
TGTGCCAGCAGTCTCTCCTACTCTAGCGGGACGAACACCGGGGAGCTGTTTTTT
>-|TRBV19|17|TRBJ2-3|-
CASSIARSGASTDTQYF
TGTGCCAGTAGTATAGCGCGTAGCGGTGCTAGCACAGATACGCAGTATTTT
>-|TRBV7-2|13|TRBJ2-5|many
CASSSRTQETQYF
TGTGCCAGCAGCTCTCGGACCCAAGAGACCCAGTACTTC
>TRBD1|TRBV5-1|16|TRBJ2-7|few
CASSWQGAVSSYEQYF
TGCGCCAGCAGCTGGCAGGGGGCCGTGAGCTCCTACGAGCAGTACTTC
>-|TRBV6-5|15|TRBJ2-3|many
CASSLAGTVIDTQYF
TGTGCCAGCAGTTTAGCGGGGACAGTCATAGATACGCAGTATTTT
>-|TRBV30|13|TRBJ2-2|-
CAWSVIHTGELFF
TGTGCCTGGAGTGTTATACACACCGGGGAGCTGTTTTTT
>-|TRBV6-6|12|TRBJ2-2|many
CASTRGARELFF
TGTGCCAGCACGCGCGGGGCCCGGGAGCTGTTTTTT